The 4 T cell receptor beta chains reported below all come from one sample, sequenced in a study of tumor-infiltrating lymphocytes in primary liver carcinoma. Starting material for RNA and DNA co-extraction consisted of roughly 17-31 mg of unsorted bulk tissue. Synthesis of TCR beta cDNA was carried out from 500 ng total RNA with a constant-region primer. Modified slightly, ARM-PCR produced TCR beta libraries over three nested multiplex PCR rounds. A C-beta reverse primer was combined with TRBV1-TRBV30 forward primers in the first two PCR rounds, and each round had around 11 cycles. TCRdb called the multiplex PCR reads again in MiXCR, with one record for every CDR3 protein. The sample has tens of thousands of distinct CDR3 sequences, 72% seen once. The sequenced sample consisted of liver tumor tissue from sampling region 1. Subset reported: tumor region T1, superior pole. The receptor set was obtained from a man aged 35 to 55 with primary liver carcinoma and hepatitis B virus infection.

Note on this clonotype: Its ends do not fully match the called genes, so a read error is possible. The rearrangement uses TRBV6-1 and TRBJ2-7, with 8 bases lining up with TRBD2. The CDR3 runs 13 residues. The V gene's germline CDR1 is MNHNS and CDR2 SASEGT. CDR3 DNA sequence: TGTACCAGTAGTGAGCGGGGGTCCTACGAGCAGTACTTC. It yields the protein CTSSERGSYEQYF.

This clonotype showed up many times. DNA for the CDR3: TGTGCCAGCAGCCGAAGCGGGACTGACACCGGGGAGCTGTTTTTT. As protein: CASSRSGTDTGELFF. V and J are TRBV12-3 or TRBV12-4 and TRBJ2-2; the match to TRBD2 covers 7 bases. V lost 6 bases, J lost 3 bases, and 7 bases stayed unmatched. The CDR3 runs 15 residues.

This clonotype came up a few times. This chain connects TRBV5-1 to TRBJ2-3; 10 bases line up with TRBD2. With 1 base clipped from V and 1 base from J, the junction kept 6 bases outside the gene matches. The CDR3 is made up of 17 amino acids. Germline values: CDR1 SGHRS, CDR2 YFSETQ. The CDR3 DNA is TGCGCCAGCAGCTTGATGCTAGCGGGAGCGGGCACAGATACGCAGTATTTT. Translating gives CASSLMLAGAGTDTQYF. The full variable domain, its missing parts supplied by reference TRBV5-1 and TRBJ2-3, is KAGVTQTPRYLIKTRGQQVTLSCSPISGHRSVSWYQQTPGQGLQFLFEYFSETQRNKGNFPGRFSGRQFSNSRSEMNVSTLELGDSALYLCASSLMLAGAGTDTQYFGPGTRLTVL.

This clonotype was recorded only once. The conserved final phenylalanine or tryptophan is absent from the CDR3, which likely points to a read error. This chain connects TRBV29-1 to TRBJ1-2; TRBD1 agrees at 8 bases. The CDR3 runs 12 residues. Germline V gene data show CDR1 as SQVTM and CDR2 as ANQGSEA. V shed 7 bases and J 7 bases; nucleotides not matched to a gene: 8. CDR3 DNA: TGCAGCGCTTCGGACAGGGTCATTGGCTACACCTCC. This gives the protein CSASDRVIGYTS.